One and the same sample provided the 6 T cell receptor beta chains below, sequenced in a study of blood T cell repertoires in COVID-19. The assay was immunoSEQ multiplex PCR, and TCRdb's table has in-frame clones only and misses some. The sample has around 270,000 clones, 88% seen once. Material for sequencing was peripheral blood. These receptors all stem from a man aged 60 to 69 who had recovered from COVID-19.

Only one count was recorded for this clone. This rearrangement joins TRBV6-5 to TRBJ2-7, with 10 bases identical to TRBD1. The CDR3 is 15 residues long. Germline V CDR1 and CDR2: MNHEY, SVGAGI. Germline trimming cut 6 bases from V and 2 bases from J; bases unmatched to any gene: 7. The CDR3 DNA is TGTGCCAGCAGCAGACAGGGGGCCACTCCCTACGAGCAGTACTTC. Translated: CASSRQGATPYEQYF.

The J gene is TRBJ2-2, the V gene TRBV7-2; TRBD1 is a possible D gene (6 bases). Trimming pared 5 bases from V and 4 bases from J, leaving 14 bases between. The germline CDR1 and CDR2 sequences are SGHTA and FQGNSA. There are 15 residues in the CDR3. The CDR3 nucleotides are TGTGCCAGCAGCCATGGACAGCAGGTCACCGGGGAGCTGTTTTTT. Its protein product is CASSHGQQVTGELFF.

This clone was seen a few times. CDR3 sequence (DNA): TGTGCCTGGAGTCCCCAGGGGACGGGGGGAAACACCATATATTTT. Amino acids: CAWSPQGTGGNTIYF. This chain joins TRBV30 and TRBJ1-3; D may be TRBD1 (6 bases). V gave up 2 bases and J gave up 4 bases, with 15 bases separating them. The CDR3 has 15 residues. Germline CDR1 is GTSNPN and CDR2 is SVGIG (reference sequence).

The chain is built from TRBV3-1 (or the pseudogene TRBV3-2) and TRBJ2-1, with D hard to call. V lost 0 bases and J 8 bases, leaving 5 bases between the germline ends. There are 12 residues in the CDR3. Germline V gives CDR1 LGHDT, CDR2 YNNKEL (reference sequence). The CDR3 DNA follows: TGTGCCAGCAGCCAAGATCGAGATGAGCAGTTCTTC. Amino acids: CASSQDRDEQFF.

This clone occurred a few times. The chain joins TRBV7-3 to TRBJ2-1; 9 positions agree with TRBD2. Germline trimming cut 1 base from V and 7 bases from J; bases unmatched to any gene: 2. Germline V gene data show CDR1 as SGHTA and CDR2 as FQGTGA. This CDR3 is 14 amino acids long. The CDR3 DNA sequence: TGTGCCAGCAGCTTAAGCCTAGCGGGGAATGAGCAGTTCTTC. It specifies CASSLSLAGNEQFF.

This clone was detected a few times. This chain links TRBV19 with TRBJ1-5; D is unresolved. This CDR3 comprises 13 residues. V was pared by 7 bases and J by 4 bases, with 11 bases between. The germline CDR1 and CDR2 sequences are LNHDA and SQIVND (reference sequence). As DNA, the CDR3 is TGTGCCAGTATGATTTCAGAAAATCAGCCCCAGCATTTT. Protein: CASMISENQPQHF.